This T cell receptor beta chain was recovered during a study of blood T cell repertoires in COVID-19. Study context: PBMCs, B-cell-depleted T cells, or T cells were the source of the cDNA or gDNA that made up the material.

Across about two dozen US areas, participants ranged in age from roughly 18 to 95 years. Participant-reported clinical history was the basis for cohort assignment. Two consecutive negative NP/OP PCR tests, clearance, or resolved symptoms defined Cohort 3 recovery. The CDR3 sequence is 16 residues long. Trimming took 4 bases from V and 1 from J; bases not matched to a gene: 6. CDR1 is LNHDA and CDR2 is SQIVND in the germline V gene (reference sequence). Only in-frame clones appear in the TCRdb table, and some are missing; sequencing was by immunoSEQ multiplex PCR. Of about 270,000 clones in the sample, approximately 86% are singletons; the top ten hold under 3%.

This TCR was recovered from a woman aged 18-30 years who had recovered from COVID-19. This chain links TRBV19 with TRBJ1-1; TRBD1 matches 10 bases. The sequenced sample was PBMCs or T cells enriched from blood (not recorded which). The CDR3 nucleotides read TGTGCCAGTAGTACGTCTGACAGGGGGCGGAACACTGAAGCTTTCTTT. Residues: CASSTSDRGRNTEAFF.